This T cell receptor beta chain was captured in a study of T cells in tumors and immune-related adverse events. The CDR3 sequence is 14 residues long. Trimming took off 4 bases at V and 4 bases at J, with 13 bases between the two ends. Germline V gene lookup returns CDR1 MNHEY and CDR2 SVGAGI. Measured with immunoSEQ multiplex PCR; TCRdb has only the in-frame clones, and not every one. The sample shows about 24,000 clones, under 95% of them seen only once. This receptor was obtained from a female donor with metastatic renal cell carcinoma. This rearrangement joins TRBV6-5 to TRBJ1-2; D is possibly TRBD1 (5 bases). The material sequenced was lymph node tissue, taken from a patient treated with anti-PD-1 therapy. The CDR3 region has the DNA TGTGCCAGCAGTTTAAATTCAGGGTTCTATGGCTACACCTTC. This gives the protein CASSLNSGFYGYTF.